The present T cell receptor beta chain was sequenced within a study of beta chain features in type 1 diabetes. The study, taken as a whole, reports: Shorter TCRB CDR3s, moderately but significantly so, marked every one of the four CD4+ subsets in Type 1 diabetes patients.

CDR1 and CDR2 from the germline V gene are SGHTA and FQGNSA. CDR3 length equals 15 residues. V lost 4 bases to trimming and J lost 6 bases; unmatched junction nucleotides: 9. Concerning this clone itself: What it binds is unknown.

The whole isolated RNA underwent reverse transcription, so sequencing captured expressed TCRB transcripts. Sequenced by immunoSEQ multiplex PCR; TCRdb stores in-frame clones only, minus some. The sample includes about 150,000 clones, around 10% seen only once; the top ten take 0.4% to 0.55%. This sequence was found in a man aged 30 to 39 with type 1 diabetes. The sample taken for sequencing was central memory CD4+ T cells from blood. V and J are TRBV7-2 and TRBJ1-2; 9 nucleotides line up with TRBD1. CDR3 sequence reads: CASSSTSGQGNGYTF. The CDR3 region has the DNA TGTGCCAGCAGCTCAACCTCCGGACAGGGGAATGGCTACACCTTC. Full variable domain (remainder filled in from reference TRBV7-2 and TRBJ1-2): GAGVSQSPSNKVTEKGKDVELRCDPISGHTALYWYRQSLGQGLEFLIYFQGNSAPDKSGLPSDRFSAERTGGSVSTLTIQRTQQEDSAVYLCASSSTSGQGNGYTFGSGTRLTVV.